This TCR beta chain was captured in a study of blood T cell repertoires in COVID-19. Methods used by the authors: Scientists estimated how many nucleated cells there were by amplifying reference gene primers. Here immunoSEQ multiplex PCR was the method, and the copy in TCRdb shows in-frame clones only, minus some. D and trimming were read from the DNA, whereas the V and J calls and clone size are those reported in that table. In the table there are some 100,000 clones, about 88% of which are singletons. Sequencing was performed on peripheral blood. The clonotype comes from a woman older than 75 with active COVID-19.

The CDR3 loop reads CASSLIPGLAEGNTEAFF. Here the CDR3 DNA reads TGTGCCAGCAGCCTGATCCCGGGACTCGCTGAGGGGAACACTGAAGCTTTCTTT. The chain combines TRBV7-3 with TRBJ1-1; the D gene is possibly TRBD1 (5 bases). Germline assignment: CDR1 SGHTA and CDR2 FQGTGA. The CDR3 is 18 amino acids. V lost 5 bases and J 1 base, leaving 23 bases between the germline ends.